What follows are 14 T cell receptor beta chains derived from one specimen sequenced in a study of blood T cells in healthy people across ages. The authors ran a second PCR of about 6 to 12 cycles using a sample-barcoded 5' primer and a J-beta primer mix. TCRdb re-derived calls from the 5' RACE reads in MiXCR, one entry per CDR3 protein. This table has 1,500,000 or so distinct CDR3 sequences, 35% to 45% appearing once. The specimen was blood. These TCRs come from a woman between 18 and 29 years old in good health.

The rearrangement links TRBV4-1 to TRBJ1-4; 8 bases are a match to TRBD1. CDR3 length: 15 amino acids. The V and J ends lost 4 bases and 5 bases, in that order; junction bases with no gene match: 6. From germline, CDR1 is MGHRA and CDR2 YSYEKL. Here the CDR3 DNA reads TGCGCCAGCAGCCCCCGGACAGGGAGAAATGAAAAACTGTTTTTT. Encoded protein: CASSPRTGRNEKLFF.

The chain is built from TRBV20-1 and TRBJ1-2; tentatively, D is TRBD1 (5 bases). The ends were cut back, 6 bases at V and 4 bases at J, with 15 bases in the middle. There are 13 residues in the CDR3. Germline V lookup: CDR1 DFQATT, CDR2 SNEGSKA (reference sequence). The CDR3 here is CSAMDVGGYGYTF. The CDR3 DNA follows: TGCAGTGCAATGGACGTGGGGGGCTATGGCTACACCTTC.

This chain joins TRBV5-1 and TRBJ2-5; tentatively, D is TRBD2 (6 bases). Trimming took off 4 bases at V and 3 bases at J, with 16 bases between the two ends. CDR3 length equals 15 residues. CDR1 is SGHRS, CDR2 YFSETQ, per germline. CDR3 DNA sequence: TGCGCCAGCAGCCTGGACTCGGCTAGCGAAGAGACCCAGTACTTC. It translates to CASSLDSASEETQYF.

The chain recombines TRBV7-9 with TRBJ2-2; D not certain. This CDR3 is 15 amino acids long. Germline CDR1 is SEHNR and CDR2 is FQNEAQ (reference sequence). Trimming stripped 2 bases from V and 4 bases from J, with 11 bases between. In DNA, the CDR3 is TGTGCCAGCAGCTTAAATCTGGACGGCACCGGGGAGCTGTTTTTT. Translated: CASSLNLDGTGELFF.

This clonotype was found once. The CDR3 region is CASSIDLGSKIEQYF. CDR3 DNA: TGTGCCAGTAGTATAGATCTTGGGAGTAAGATCGAGCAGTACTTC. This chain joins TRBV19 and TRBJ2-7; D possibly corresponds to TRBD2 (5 bases). The CDR3 spans 15 residues. Germline V gene data show CDR1 as LNHDA and CDR2 as SQIVND (reference sequence). Trimming cost V 0 bases and J 6 bases, with 15 bases left between them.

The DNA of the CDR3 is TGTGCCAGCAGCGCACTAGCGGTTGGAAATGAGCAGTTCTTC. It specifies CASSALAVGNEQFF. V is TRBV13 and J is TRBJ2-1, with TRBD2 identical over 8 bases. Germline CDR1 PRHDT, CDR2 FYEKMQ (reference sequence). CDR3 size: 14 residues. V was pared by 5 bases and J by 7 bases, with 7 bases of the junction left unmatched.

The J gene is TRBJ2-1, the V gene TRBV18, with TRBD1 matching 9 bases. CDR1 and CDR2 from the germline V gene are KGHSH and LQKENI. V gave up 5 bases and J gave up 7 bases; unmatched junction bases: 6. The CDR3 length is 14 residues. The CDR3 coding sequence is TGTGCCAGCTCAACAGGACAGGGGCGGAATGAGCAGTTCTTC. Its translation: CASSTGQGRNEQFF.

This sequence joins TRBV6-5 and TRBJ1-2; 8 nucleotides agree with TRBD1. Unmatched junction bases numbered 7, after V lost 0 bases and J lost 7 bases. The CDR3 is 15 amino acids. The germline CDR1 and CDR2 sequences are MNHEY and SVGAGI. CDR3 sequence reads: CASSYSRTGQTGYTF. CDR3 sequence (DNA): TGTGCCAGCAGTTACTCCCGGACAGGGCAAACTGGCTACACCTTC.

This clonotype came up many times. The chain recombines TRBV20-1 with TRBJ1-2; D is ambiguous. From germline, CDR1 is DFQATT and CDR2 SNEGSKA (reference sequence). The CDR3 extends over 13 amino acids. The V end was cut by 2 bases, the J end by 0 bases, with 7 bases between. Written as DNA, the CDR3 is TGCAGTGCTAGAAGAATCACTAACTATGGCTACACCTTC. Its translation is CSARRITNYGYTF.

This clonotype was seen a handful of times. This chain joins TRBV5-1 and TRBJ1-2; no definite D call. The germline V gene has CDR1 SGHRS and CDR2 YFSETQ. The CDR3 totals 15 residues. Trimming shortened V by 1 base and J by 7 bases, and 17 bases separated the two germline ends. CDR3 in amino acids: CASSLIGGELSGYTF. The CDR3 nucleotides are TGCGCCAGCAGCTTGATTGGCGGGGAGTTAAGTGGCTACACCTTC.

The CDR3 nucleotides read TGTGCCAGCAGTGACCCTAGCGGACTTAACACCGGGGAGCTGTTTTTT. Translated, it gives CASSDPSGLNTGELFF. This sequence joins TRBV25-1 and TRBJ2-2; 7 nucleotides agree with TRBD2. Germline loops: CDR1 MGHDK, CDR2 SYGVNS. The length of the CDR3 is 16 residues. The J segment lost 2 bases and the V segment lost 3 bases, leaving 6 bases of the junction unmatched.

This clonotype was counted at least ten times. The CDR3: CSAPDTVPGYGYTF. The CDR3, as DNA: TGCAGTGCCCCCGACACCGTCCCAGGGTATGGCTACACCTTC. The chain is built from TRBV20-1 and TRBJ1-2, with D maybe TRBD1 (5 bases). This CDR3 has 14 residues. Germline CDR1 is DFQATT and CDR2 is SNEGSKA (reference sequence). Trimming shortened V by 6 bases and J by 5 bases, and 19 bases separated the two germline ends.

This chain joins TRBV4-3 and TRBJ2-4; a weak D match, TRBD1 (6 bases). The CDR3 extends over 13 amino acids. The V end lost 6 bases, the J end lost 5 bases, and 11 bases lay between the germline ends. CDR1 and CDR2 (germline): LGHNA, YSLEER. In DNA, the CDR3 is TGCGCCAGCAGTCTTTACAGGGAAAACATTCAGTACTTC. Encoded protein: CASSLYRENIQYF.

The table lists this clonotype with a few counts. The chain joins TRBV20-1 to TRBJ2-1; TRBD2 aligns across 14 bases. The V and J ends lost 2 bases and 4 bases, in that order; junction bases with no gene match: 7. Germline CDR1 DFQATT, CDR2 SNEGSKA (reference sequence). The CDR3 has 17 amino acids. The CDR3 reads CSARKPGLAGAYNEQFF. The DNA of the CDR3 is TGCAGTGCTAGAAAGCCGGGACTAGCGGGGGCGTACAATGAGCAGTTCTTC.